A selection of T cell receptor beta chains follows, all from one sample in a study of blood T cells in healthy people across ages. From the 5' RACE reads, TCRdb called clonotypes with MiXCR, one entry per CDR3 protein. The sample holds roughly 730,000 distinct CDR3 sequences, 45% to 70% seen once. The specimen was blood. The receptors here all came from a man aged 35 to 55 in good health. Both conserved end residues are part of each CDR3. The order of the fields is V gene, clone size, J gene, D gene, CDR3 DNA, CDR3 protein. The D gene is left open where the match is weak. Rows give clone size only sometimes, using once, few, many, or a class for an expanded clone.

>TRBV4-2|few|TRBJ1-5|TRBD1
TGTGCCAGCAGCCTTCCTGGACAGGAAGAAACCCAGCATTTT
CASSLPGQEETQHF
>TRBV9|-|TRBJ1-1|TRBD1
TGTGCCAGCAGCGCCAGGGGGCTGAGCACTGAAGCTTTCTTT
CASSARGLSTEAFF
>TRBV4-3|-|TRBJ2-7|TRBD1
TGCGCCAGCAGCCCCGACAGGGGGCTTGACGAGCAGTACTTC
CASSPDRGLDEQYF
>TRBV6-6|-|TRBJ2-3|TRBD2
TGTGCCAGCAGTTACCAAGCGGGAGGGCTGGATACGCAGTATTTT
CASSYQAGGLDTQYF
>TRBV6-6|-|TRBJ1-1|-
TGTGCCAGCATCCTACGTCCAGGTACAGACACTGAAGCTTTCTTT
CASILRPGTDTEAFF
>TRBV29-1|few|TRBJ2-5|TRBD1
TGCAGCGTGACCGGGACAGGAGAAGAGACCCAGTACTTC
CSVTGTGEETQYF
>TRBV6-5|-|TRBJ2-3|-
TGTGCCAGCAGTTACGCGGGGTCTAGCACAGATACGCAGTATTTT
CASSYAGSSTDTQYF
>TRBV27|few|TRBJ1-6|TRBD1
TGTGCCAGCGGGGACAGTTTGAGATATAATTCACCCCTCCACTTT
CASGDSLRYNSPLHF
>TRBV6-1|-|TRBJ2-5|-
TGTGCCAGCAGCCAATTCAGGGCAGCCCAAGAGACCCAGTACTTC
CASSQFRAAQETQYF
>TRBV20-1|few|TRBJ1-2|TRBD1
TGCAGTGCTAGAGATCCAGAGACAGGGGGGCGCGTAGGCTACACCTTC
CSARDPETGGRVGYTF
>TRBV7-2|-|TRBJ2-5|-
TGTGCCAGCAGCTTATTTACCGGAGCATCGGAGACCCAGTACTTC
CASSLFTGASETQYF
>TRBV12-3/TRBV12-4|-|TRBJ1-2|TRBD1
TGTGCCAGCAGTGCCGGGACAGTGTATGGCTACACCTTC
CASSAGTVYGYTF
>TRBV5-6|few|TRBJ2-1|-
TGTGCCAGCAGCCGACGGCAGGGTGCGGAGCAGTTCTTC
CASSRRQGAEQFF
>TRBV24-1|-|TRBJ2-7|TRBD1
TGTGCCACCAGTGACCGGGACAGTCCCTACGAGCAGTACTTC
CATSDRDSPYEQYF
>TRBV20-1|once|TRBJ2-1|-
TGCAGTGCCAGGGTTGTGGCAGACAATGAGCAGTTCTTC
CSARVVADNEQFF
>TRBV2|-|TRBJ2-7|-
TGTGCCAGCAGTCAGAAGATCTACGAGCAGTACTTC
CASSQKIYEQYF
>TRBV7-8|-|TRBJ2-5|TRBD2
TGTGCCAGCAGCTCTTTATCGGGGAGCGGGAGAATCCAAGAGACCCAGTACTTC
CASSSLSGSGRIQETQYF
>TRBV20-1|-|TRBJ2-7|-
TGCAGTGCTAGGGACACCCCCTACGAGCAGTACTTC
CSARDTPYEQYF
>TRBV21-1|-|TRBJ2-3|-
TGTGCCAGCAGCACCGAGAGACAGGCAACTAGCACAGATACGCAGTATTTT
CASSTERQATSTDTQYF
>TRBV15|once|TRBJ2-1|-
TGTGCCACCAGAACCCCCGGCAGGGTTTACAATGAGCAGTTCTTC
CATRTPGRVYNEQFF
>TRBV29-1|-|TRBJ2-7|TRBD2
TGCAGCGTTGAAACTAGCGGGAGCAACGAGCAGTACTTC
CSVETSGSNEQYF
>TRBV29-1|few|TRBJ2-5|-
TGCAGCGTTGTATATGGACCGCAGATTCAAGAGACCCAGTACTTC
CSVVYGPQIQETQYF
>TRBV7-2|-|TRBJ2-6|-
TGTGCCAGCAGCTTAGAGTACGGCAGGGGAACTCCTGGGGCCAACGTCCTGACTTTC
CASSLEYGRGTPGANVLTF
>TRBV20-1|-|TRBJ2-3|TRBD2
TGCAGTGCTAGAACAAGGGCGGGAGGCACAGATACGCAGTATTTT
CSARTRAGGTDTQYF
>TRBV27|-|TRBJ2-3|-
TGTGCCAGCAGTCCATCGCATGCAGATACGCAGTATTTT
CASSPSHADTQYF
>TRBV29-1|few|TRBJ1-2|TRBD1
TGCAGTGGGGCGGAGGGGGCGGGCTATGGCTACACCTTC
CSGAEGAGYGYTF
>TRBV12-3/TRBV12-4|-|TRBJ1-5|-
TGTGCCAGCAGTTTAGGGGAAAATCAGCCCCAGCATTTT
CASSLGENQPQHF
>TRBV7-9|-|TRBJ2-7|TRBD1
TGTGCCAGCAGCAAGACAGGGCGCTACGAGCAGTACTTC
CASSKTGRYEQYF
>TRBV3-1|once|TRBJ2-7|-
TGTGCCAGCAGCCAGAGAGGGAGGAGAACCTACGAGCAGTACTTC
CASSQRGRRTYEQYF
>TRBV27|-|TRBJ2-5|-
TGTGCCAGCAGTATGGACTTTTGGGCACAAGAGACCCAGTACTTC
CASSMDFWAQETQYF
>TRBV5-6|-|TRBJ2-5|-
TGTGCCAGCAGTTCAGTCCAGCAGGGCGTCTGGGAGCAGTACTTC
CASSSVQQGVWEQYF
>TRBV24-1|-|TRBJ2-3|-
TGTGCCACCAGTAACAGGGATGGCACAGATACGCAGTATTTT
CATSNRDGTDTQYF
>TRBV4-3|-|TRBJ2-3|-
TGCGCCAGCAGCCAAGTACACACAGATACGCAGTATTTT
CASSQVHTDTQYF
>TRBV28|-|TRBJ2-7|TRBD2
TGTGCCAGCAGACTAGCGGGCCTATCCTACGAGCAGTACTTC
CASRLAGLSYEQYF
>TRBV29-1|-|TRBJ2-5|-
TGCAGCGTCCCCAGGGGAGGGGATCGGAATGAGCAGTACTTC
CSVPRGGDRNEQYF
>TRBV7-9|-|TRBJ2-1|-
TGTGCCAGCAGCCCAGACGACAGCAACAATGAGCAGTTCTTC
CASSPDDSNNEQFF